One and the same sample provided the 27 T cell receptor beta chains below, sequenced in a study of T cells in narcolepsy. Profiling relied on immunoSEQ multiplex PCR, and the TCRdb table lists in-frame clones only, not all of them. Of over 7,500 clones listed, roughly 57% were seen once; the top ten hold about 20%. Sequences were obtained from CD45RA- memory CD8+ T cells from PBMCs. The receptor source for this set is a human donor with narcolepsy.

The rearrangement uses TRBV6-1 and TRBJ1-6; a possible D gene is TRBD1 (5 bases). Trimming cost V 2 bases and J 3 bases, with 11 bases left between them. This CDR3 has 16 residues. From germline, CDR1 is MNHNS and CDR2 SASEGT. As DNA, the CDR3 is TGTGCCAGCAGTGAACTCGTACAGGTCTATAATTCACCCCTCCACTTT. This sequence encodes CASSELVQVYNSPLHF.

V and J are TRBV10-3 and TRBJ2-1; D unclear. The germline CDR1 and CDR2 sequences are ENHRY and SYGVKD. V was pared by 8 bases and J by 0 bases, with 8 bases between. This CDR3 is 13 amino acids long. This chain's CDR3 is CAIGPDSYNEQFF. The CDR3 region has the DNA TGTGCCATCGGGCCAGACTCCTACAATGAGCAGTTCTTC.

This clone is labeled as medium-sized (0.01 to 0.1%). The V gene is TRBV27, the J gene TRBJ1-1; D is perhaps TRBD1 (5 bases). V was pared by 3 bases and J by 11 bases, with 13 bases between. The CDR3 runs 12 residues. In germline, CDR1 is MNHEY, CDR2 SMNVEV (reference sequence). DNA for the CDR3: TGTGCCAGCAGTTTTTCTTCAGGGCAGGCTTTCTTT. Amino acid sequence: CASSFSSGQAFF.

This chain joins TRBV6-1 and TRBJ2-5, with TRBD2 matching 10 bases. With 3 bases clipped from V and 5 bases from J, the junction kept 6 bases outside the gene matches. This CDR3 is built from 15 residues. Germline CDR1 MNHNS, CDR2 SASEGT. CDR3 amino acids: CASSDLAGAQETQYF. CDR3 DNA: TGTGCCAGCAGTGATCTAGCGGGGGCGCAGGAGACCCAGTACTTC.

The chain employs TRBV4-3 and TRBJ2-3, with a tentative D call TRBD2 (5 bases). V shed 0 bases and J shed 0 bases, with 10 bases lying between them. CDR3 length: 16 amino acids. The V gene's germline CDR1 is LGHNA and CDR2 YSLEER. CDR3 nucleotide sequence: TGCGCCAGCAGCCAAGATACGGGGTCGAGCACAGATACGCAGTATTTT. Its protein product is CASSQDTGSSTDTQYF.

J is TRBJ1-1 and V is TRBV4-1; D uncertain. The CDR3 is 13 residues long. Germline CDR1 is MGHRA and CDR2 is YSYEKL. V was cut by 3 bases and J by 0 bases, with 5 bases left in between. This chain's CDR3 is CASSQQVNTEAFF. The CDR3 DNA reads as TGCGCCAGCAGCCAGCAGGTGAACACTGAAGCTTTCTTT.

The chain carries TRBV2 and TRBJ2-3; either TRBD1 or TRBD2 may fit D (5 bases each). This CDR3 is built from 18 residues. With 5 bases removed from V and 4 bases from J, the gap between germline ends came to 25 bases. The germline gives CDR1 SNHLY, CDR2 FYNNEI. CDR3 protein: CASSLGGTQGRKADTQYF. CDR3 sequence (DNA): TGTGCCAGCAGTCTGGGTGGGACCCAGGGAAGGAAAGCAGATACGCAGTATTTT.

CDR3 in amino acids: CASSVGGLARDEQYF. The CDR3 coding sequence is TGTGCCAGCAGCGTAGGGGGACTAGCGAGAGACGAGCAGTACTTC. The V and J genes are TRBV9 and TRBJ2-7, with 10 nucleotides matching TRBD2. V lost 0 bases and J lost 5; bases outside the gene matches: 5. Germline-derived CDR1 and CDR2 are SGDLS and YYNGEE. The CDR3 sequence is 15 residues long. The full variable domain, with the rest looked up from reference TRBV9 and TRBJ2-7, is DSGVTQTPKHLITATGQRVTLRCSPRSGDLSVYWYQQSLDQGLQFLIQYYNGEERAKGNILERFSAQQFPDLHSELNLSSLELGDSALYFCASSVGGLARDEQYFGPGTRLTVT.

The CDR3 spells CASSLQIDEQFF. DNA of the CDR3: TGTGCCAGCAGTTTACAAATCGATGAGCAGTTCTTC. The V and J genes are TRBV28 and TRBJ2-1; D is unclear. The germline V gene encodes CDR1 MDHEN and CDR2 SYDVKM. The CDR3 runs to 12 residues. Trimming shortened V by 2 bases and J by 8 bases, and 7 bases separated the two germline ends. Supplemented by reference TRBV28 and TRBJ2-1, the full variable domain reads DVKVTQSSRYLVKRTGEKVFLECVQDMDHENMFWYRQDPGLGLRLIYFSYDVKMKEKGDIPEGYSVSREKKERFSLILESASTNQTSMYLCASSLQIDEQFFGPGTRLTVL.

The rearrangement joins TRBV9 to TRBJ1-2; D remains ambiguous. This CDR3 spans 16 amino acids. Germline loops: CDR1 SGDLS, CDR2 YYNGEE. The ends were cut back, 0 bases at V and 1 base at J, with 13 bases in the middle. The CDR3, as DNA: TGTGCCAGCAGCGTAGGGGTGGAGGACCTTAACTATGGCTACACCTTC. This codes for CASSVGVEDLNYGYTF.

V usage is TRBV19 and J usage is TRBJ1-4, with TRBD1 matching over 10 bases. Germline V gene data show CDR1 as LNHDA and CDR2 as SQIVND (reference sequence). V lost 6 bases to trimming and J lost 5 bases; unmatched junction nucleotides: 6. The CDR3 runs to 15 residues. The CDR3 DNA reads TGTGCCAGTAGAAACGGACAGGGGGTAAATGAAAAACTGTTTTTT. Its protein product is CASRNGQGVNEKLFF.

J is TRBJ2-1 and V is TRBV28; 16 positions agree with TRBD2. Germline loops: CDR1 MDHEN, CDR2 SYDVKM. The CDR3 contains 17 residues. J gave up 4 bases and V 6 bases, and 6 bases lay outside the gene matches. CDR3 amino acids: CASRIGTSGGGYNEQFF. The CDR3 DNA reads as TGTGCCAGCAGAATAGGGACTAGCGGGGGGGGTTACAATGAGCAGTTCTTC.

The gene calls are TRBV4-3 and TRBJ2-1; 12 bases line up with TRBD2. CDR3 length: 17 amino acids. The V gene's germline CDR1 is LGHNA and CDR2 YSLEER. V trimming: 0 bases; J trimming: 8 bases; junction bases outside the gene matches: 8. The CDR3 DNA sequence: TGCGCCAGCAGCCAAGACCCTAGCGGGGGGGCATTCCATGAGCAGTTCTTC. It codes for CASSQDPSGGAFHEQFF.

V usage is TRBV6-5 and J usage is TRBJ1-2, with D possibly being TRBD1 (6 bases). Per the germline V gene, CDR1 is MNHEY and CDR2 is SVGAGI. V lost 3 bases and J 6 bases, leaving 17 bases between the germline ends. CDR3 length equals 15 residues. CDR3 coding DNA: TGTGCCAGCAGTTATGTACAGGGCAGCAAAAATGGCTACACCTTC. This encodes CASSYVQGSKNGYTF.

This clone is medium-sized in the sample. V and J are TRBV19 and TRBJ1-1; a possible D gene is TRBD1 (5 bases). V lost 5 bases and J lost 2, with 18 bases in between. Germline V CDR1 and CDR2: LNHDA, SQIVND (reference sequence). The CDR3 runs 16 residues. The CDR3 spells CASSLSLIGTNTEAFF. CDR3 DNA: TGTGCCAGTAGTCTTTCATTAATCGGGACCAACACTGAAGCTTTCTTT.

The V and J genes are TRBV7-3 and TRBJ1-5, with TRBD1 identical over 8 bases. CDR1 and CDR2 from the germline V gene are SGHTA and FQGTGA. The CDR3 loop spans 15 amino acids. J was trimmed by 3 bases and V by 5 bases; bases with no gene match: 6. The CDR3 loop is CASSPRQGPNQPQHF. The CDR3 DNA reads TGTGCCAGCAGCCCGCGACAGGGGCCCAATCAGCCCCAGCATTTT.

This clone has only a few counts. The chain joins TRBV30 to TRBJ1-3; no clear D gene. In germline, CDR1 is GTSNPN, CDR2 SVGIG (reference sequence). Trimming cost V 1 base and J 1 base, with 8 bases left between them. This CDR3 spans 14 amino acids. The CDR3 bases are TGTGCCTGGAGTGCGACTGGGTCTGGAAACACCATATATTTT. It codes for CAWSATGSGNTIYF.

This chain connects TRBV29-1 to TRBJ2-2; D tentatively reads TRBD1 or TRBD2 (5 bases each). This CDR3 contains 11 residues. Germline-derived CDR1 and CDR2 are SQVTM and ANQGSEA. V was trimmed by 4 bases and J by 9 bases, leaving 9 bases between them. The DNA for the CDR3 is TGCAGCGTTGGGGGGAGCAGGGAGCTGTTTTTT. Translating it yields CSVGGSRELFF.

V usage is TRBV7-2 and J usage is TRBJ2-3; D unclear. CDR1 and CDR2 (germline): SGHTA, FQGNSA. Between the trimmed V and J ends, which lost 6 bases and 6 bases, there was a span of 13 bases. The CDR3 is 13 amino acids. The CDR3 loop reads CASRDEGSDTQYF. CDR3 DNA sequence: TGTGCCAGCAGGGACGAAGGGTCGGATACGCAGTATTTT.

The CDR3: CASSSTPGLGQPQHF. The CDR3 DNA reads as TGTGCCAGCAGTTCGACACCGGGACTAGGGCAGCCCCAGCATTTT. This chain connects TRBV27 to TRBJ1-5; D is perhaps TRBD1 (5 bases). CDR1 is MNHEY and CDR2 is SMNVEV in the germline V gene (reference sequence). V lost 4 bases and J lost 7, with 17 bases in between. The CDR3 is made up of 15 amino acids.

This clone came up a few times. This chain joins TRBV7-9 and TRBJ2-3; TRBD1 matches 8 bases. CDR1 and CDR2 from the germline V gene are SEHNR and FQNEAQ (reference sequence). Trimming removed 1 base from V and 2 bases from J; junction bases left unmatched: 2. The CDR3 has 15 residues. The CDR3 DNA reads TGTGCCAGCAGCTTAGGGACAGGGAACACAGATACGCAGTATTTT. It translates to CASSLGTGNTDTQYF.

The gene calls are TRBV20-1 and TRBJ2-1; D unresolved. Trimming left V 2 bases short and J 4 bases short, with 3 bases between. Germline V gene lookup returns CDR1 DFQATT and CDR2 SNEGSKA (reference sequence). The CDR3 spans 11 residues. This CDR3 reads CSARQYNEQFF. The CDR3 bases are TGCAGTGCTAGACAATACAATGAGCAGTTCTTC.

J is TRBJ2-7 and V is TRBV7-9, with D perhaps assigned TRBD1 or TRBD2 (5 bases each). CDR1 is SEHNR, CDR2 FQNEAQ, per germline (reference sequence). The V end was cut by 6 bases, the J end by 7 bases, with 16 bases between. CDR3 length: 13 residues. CDR3 coding DNA: TGTGCCAGCAGGTTGGGACCTCGGAGGGAGCAGTACTTC. Its protein is CASRLGPRREQYF.

The V call is TRBV4-3, the J call TRBJ2-1, with 8 bases fitting TRBD2. V shed 0 bases and J 1 base; nucleotides not matched to a gene: 2. This CDR3 region has 16 residues. CDR1 and CDR2 (germline): LGHNA, YSLEER. The chain's CDR3 is CASSQDTGGSYNEQFF. CDR3 nucleotides: TGCGCCAGCAGCCAAGATACGGGGGGGTCCTACAATGAGCAGTTCTTC.

J is TRBJ1-4 and V is TRBV27; 9 bases fit TRBD1. V shed 6 bases, J shed 6 bases, and the junction held 5 bases outside the gene matches. This CDR3 is 14 amino acids long. Per germline, CDR1 MNHEY and CDR2 SMNVEV (reference sequence). CDR3 nucleotide sequence: TGTGCCAGCAGCCAGACAGGGGGTTATGAAAAACTGTTTTTT. Translation gives CASSQTGGYEKLFF.

This clone was counted a single time. The V gene is TRBV2, the J gene TRBJ2-1; D is undetermined. The germline V gene encodes CDR1 SNHLY and CDR2 FYNNEI. The CDR3 extends over 13 amino acids. Trimming took off 3 bases at V and 2 bases at J, with 5 bases between the two ends. The CDR3 is CASSDTTYNEQFF. The DNA for the CDR3 is TGTGCCAGCAGTGACACAACCTACAATGAGCAGTTCTTC.

This chain uses TRBV6-6 with TRBJ2-6; possible D gene TRBD2, 5 bases. Deletions cut 5 bases from V and 1 base from J, with 6 bases between. The CDR3 totals 14 residues. Germline V gives CDR1 MNHNY, CDR2 SVGAGI (reference sequence). CDR3 region: CASSGGSGANVLTF. The CDR3 DNA follows: TGTGCCAGCAGTGGCGGGTCTGGGGCCAACGTCCTGACTTTC.